This TCR beta chain is from a study of OX40 agonist ivuxolimab in advanced cancers. About the research overall: At 82.7% male, the cohort had a mean age of around 56 years, ranging from about 23 to 79.

General study results and limits: The authors also found low normalized T-cell clonal expansion in some nonresponders.

Of note for this clone: Its antigen is unknown.

CDR1 is SEHNR and CDR2 is FQNEAQ in the germline V gene (reference sequence). This CDR3 contains 15 residues. After removal of 7 bases from V and 2 bases from J, the junction contained 5 bases not matched to a gene. Data came from immunoSEQ multiplex PCR; TCRdb stores just in-frame clones and leaves some out. Found here are fewer than 20,000 clones, roughly three quarters of them singletons; the top ten hold over 10%. The chain combines TRBV7-9 with TRBJ1-3, with 10 bases aligning to TRBD1. The sequence derives from an adult with an advanced solid tumor such as melanoma, head and neck, liver or kidney cancer. The sample was CD4+ or CD8+ T cells sorted from blood, taken in a trial of the OX40 agonist ivuxolimab. Here the CDR3 reads CASNPDRGPGNTIYF. The CDR3 coding sequence is TGTGCCAGCAACCCCGACAGGGGGCCTGGAAACACCATATATTTT. Based on the CDR3 plus reference TRBV7-9 and TRBJ1-3, the full variable domain is DTGVSQNPRHKITKRGQNVTFRCDPISEHNRLYWYRQTLGQGPEFLTYFQNEAQLEKSRLLSDRFSAERPKGSFSTLEIQRTEQGDSAMYLCASNPDRGPGNTIYFGEGSWLTVV.